This TCR beta chain came from a study of PD-L1 blockade in urothelial cancer. Background on the study: Researchers looked at the blood 3 weeks (second dose) and 6 weeks after treatment began.

Per the germline V gene, CDR1 is SGHRS and CDR2 is YFSETQ. The CDR3 is made up of 15 amino acids. Trimming removed 4 bases from V and 7 bases from J; junction bases left unmatched: 14. Each PCR reaction had synthetic TCR analog templates spiked into it. This table comes from immunoSEQ multiplex PCR, and its TCRdb copy is limited to in-frame clones, with some not included. The table lists 45,000 to 65,000 clones, 85% of them singletons. As for time point: pretreatment peripheral blood. The TCR originated in a man between 70 and 80 years old with urothelial cancer. This material consisted of PBMCs, taken around atezolizumab (anti-PD-L1) treatment. The chain couples TRBV5-1 to TRBJ2-7; the match to TRBD2 covers 7 bases. The CDR3 DNA sequence: TGCGCCAGCAGCACGAGAGGACTAGTCACGGGAGAGCAGTACTTC. It specifies CASSTRGLVTGEQYF.